This paragraph reports one TCR beta chain. Germline V gene data show CDR1 as MNHEY and CDR2 as SMNVEV (reference sequence). Trimming removed 3 bases at V and 6 bases at J, with 8 bases between. The CDR3 consists of 12 residues. The assay was immunoSEQ multiplex PCR, and TCRdb's table has in-frame clones only and misses some. The sample yields about 85,000 clones, just under 95% seen once. This sample is drawn from a study of technical replicates of blood from several donors. Material for sequencing was T cells isolated from PBMCs. The chain combines TRBV27 with TRBJ1-1; possible D gene TRBD1, 5 bases. The receptor comes from a human donor in good health. CDR3 bases: TGTGCCAGCAGTTTCAGGGTCCCTGAAGCTTTCTTT. This codes for CASSFRVPEAFF.